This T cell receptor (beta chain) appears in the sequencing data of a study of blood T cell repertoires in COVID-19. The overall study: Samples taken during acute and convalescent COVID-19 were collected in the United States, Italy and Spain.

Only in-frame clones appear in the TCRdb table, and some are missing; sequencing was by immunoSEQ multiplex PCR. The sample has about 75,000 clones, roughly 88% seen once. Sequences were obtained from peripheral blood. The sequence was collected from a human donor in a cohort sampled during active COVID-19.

CDR3 bases: TGTGCCAGCAGCTTAACTAGCGGGAGCTCCTACGAGCAGTACTTC. Residues: CASSLTSGSSYEQYF. The chain recombines TRBV7-3 with TRBJ2-7, with 9 bases aligning to TRBD2. CDR1 is SGHTA and CDR2 is FQGTGA in the germline V gene. The CDR3 has 15 residues. V was pared by 0 bases and J by 0 bases, with 0 bases of the junction left unmatched.